The source of this T cell receptor beta chain is a study of OX40 agonist ivuxolimab in advanced cancers. The CDR3 length is 11 residues. Trimming took off 6 bases at V and 3 bases at J, with 5 bases between the two ends. Germline V gives CDR1 SEHNR, CDR2 FQNEAQ (reference sequence). Blood sampling was done at baseline, cycle 4 day 1, and cycle 7 day 1. This clone was counted once. Libraries were prepared by immunoSEQ multiplex PCR; TCRdb keeps only in-frame clonotypes and omits some of them. The sample has 20,000 or so clones, around 83% seen once. Sequences were derived from CD4+ or CD8+ T cells sorted from blood, sampled in a trial of the OX40 agonist ivuxolimab. This clonotype was sampled from an adult with an advanced solid tumor such as melanoma, head and neck, liver or kidney cancer. The chain recombines TRBV7-9 with TRBJ1-2; D gene uncertain. The DNA of the CDR3 is TGTGCCAGCAGTAGGGACTATGGCTACACCTTC. Translation: CASSRDYGYTF.